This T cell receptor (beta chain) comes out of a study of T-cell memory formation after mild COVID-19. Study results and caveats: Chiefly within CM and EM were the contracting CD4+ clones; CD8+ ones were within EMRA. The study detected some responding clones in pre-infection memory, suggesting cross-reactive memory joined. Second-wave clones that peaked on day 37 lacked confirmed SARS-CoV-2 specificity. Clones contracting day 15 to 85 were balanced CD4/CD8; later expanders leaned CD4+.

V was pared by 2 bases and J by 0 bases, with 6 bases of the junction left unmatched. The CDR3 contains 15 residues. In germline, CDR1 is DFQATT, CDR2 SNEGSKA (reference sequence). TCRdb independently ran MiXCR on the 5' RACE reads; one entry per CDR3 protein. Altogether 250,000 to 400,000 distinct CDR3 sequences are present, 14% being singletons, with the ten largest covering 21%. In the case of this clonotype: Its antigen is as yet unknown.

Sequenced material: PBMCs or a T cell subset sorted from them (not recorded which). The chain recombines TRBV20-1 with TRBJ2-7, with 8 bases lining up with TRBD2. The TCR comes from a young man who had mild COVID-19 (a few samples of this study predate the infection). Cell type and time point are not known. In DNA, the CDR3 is TGCAGTGCTAGATCGGCGGGGGGTAACTCCTACGAGCAGTACTTC. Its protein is CSARSAGGNSYEQYF.